Included here is one T cell receptor beta chain sequence, with context. Authors' data handling: Amplification from reference gene primers served as the basis for estimated nucleated cell counts. Method: immunoSEQ multiplex PCR; TCRdb's copy keeps in-frame clones and lacks some. V, J and clone size derive from that table, while D and trimming were established from the DNA sequence. The profile shows 150,000 to 200,000 clones, approximately 80% of them singletons. The sample originates from a study of blood T cell repertoires in COVID-19. On the study more broadly: The study drew acute and convalescent COVID-19 samples from the United States, Italy and Spain. Sample material is recorded as cDNA or gDNA derived from T cells, B-cell-depleted T cells, or PBMCs.

The CDR3 sequence is 18 residues long. The V gene end was trimmed by 6 bases and the J gene end by 0 bases; junction bases not matched to a gene: 16. Germline assignment: CDR1 SNHLY and CDR2 FYNNEI. The TCR originated in a woman aged 80 or over with acute or convalescent COVID-19. V gene TRBV2 combines with J gene TRBJ1-1; 7 bases map to TRBD1. Sequences were obtained from peripheral blood. Here the CDR3 DNA reads TGTGCCAGCAGCCGATTCCAAACAGGGGCCAACATGAACACTGAAGCTTTCTTT. Translating gives CASSRFQTGANMNTEAFF.